The T cell receptor beta chain under discussion was sequenced for a study of shared clonotypes between healthy human individuals. Study information: Researchers drew samples from a couple of women and a few men aged 18 to 49.

The CDR3 sequence is 15 residues long. CDR1 is GTSNPN, CDR2 SVGIG, per germline (reference sequence). The V gene lost 8 bases and the J gene lost 4 bases, with 20 bases spanning the gap. Study results and limitations: Between a handful of donors, naive CD4 clonotypes were shared at a level of approximately 5%. Among non-shared clonotypes, generation probabilities were lower than among those shared by all four donors.

Authors' data handling: ImmunoSEQ supplied junction-only sequences lacking quality scores, so filtering was different. Assay used: immunoSEQ multiplex PCR; TCRdb lists only in-frame clones, some missing. Clonal size and the V and J genes are those of that table, whereas D and trimming came from the DNA. This sample carries over a million clones, 70% to 80% of them seen once, and the ten largest clones take roughly 1.5%. Comment on this clone: Its antigen remains unknown.

This receptor was obtained from a man younger than 30 in good health. The sequenced sample was memory CD4+ T cells sorted from blood. Subset here: CD45RA-negative fraction. J is TRBJ2-2 and V is TRBV30; D possibly corresponds to TRBD1 (6 bases). This CDR3 is CARLARGSSTGELFF. CDR3 coding DNA: TGTGCCAGACTGGCCAGGGGATCGAGCACCGGGGAGCTGTTTTTT.